The TCR beta chain described here comes from a study of cytomegalovirus exposure and HLA in healthy donors. Study overall: Most genotyped donors, approximately 77% of 300 to 400, had Caucasian-associated genetic ancestry.

Findings of the study overall: When presence/absence was analysed, sequencing depth was taken to be roughly uniform across donors. A list of 150 or so TCR beta chains associated with cytomegalovirus was given. Solely CMV serostatus was available to characterize immune exposure.

The PCR made use of 60 Vbeta and 13 Jbeta primers. TCRdb keeps only in-frame clones here, not all; method: immunoSEQ multiplex PCR. The data show about 190,000 clones, over 9.5% seen once. This clone was found a few times. Its target is unknown. Looked up from germline, CDR1 is MNHNS and CDR2 is SASEGT. CDR3 length: 16 amino acids. V was pared by 3 bases and J by 8 bases, with 9 bases of the junction left unmatched. This chain joins TRBV6-1 and TRBJ2-1; 11 bases fit TRBD2. The sequenced sample consisted of PBMCs. This TCR was recovered from a man in his fifties in good health and CMV-seropositive. Here the CDR3 reads CASSDFRLAGRDEQFF. In DNA, the CDR3 is TGTGCCAGCAGTGACTTCCGACTAGCGGGGAGGGATGAGCAGTTCTTC.